The table lists the clone carrying this T cell receptor (beta chain) with many counts. Its antigen is unidentified. Each donor's blood draw was 8.5 to 10 milliliters of peripheral blood. These data are taken from a study of blood T cells in healthy people across ages. CDR1 SQVTM and CDR2 ANQGSEA come from the germline V gene. With V trimmed by 0 bases and J by 3 bases, 3 bases remained unmatched. The CDR3 is 14 residues long. It was with a sample-barcoded 5' primer and a J-beta primer mix that a second PCR of about 6 to 12 cycles was run. Each of the cDNA molecules was tagged by a template-switch adaptor with 12 random nucleotides. TCRdb called the 5' RACE reads again in MiXCR, with one record for every CDR3 protein. The table lists around 1.7 million distinct CDR3 sequences, roughly 28% of them singletons. Findings of the study overall: Donors of long life had a larger count of naive CD4+ cells and greater diversity than aged donors.

The V gene is TRBV29-1, the J gene TRBJ1-2; 8 bases line up with TRBD1. The origin of this receptor is a woman aged 25 to 39 in good health. Sample: blood. For the CDR3, the DNA is TGCAGCGTTGAAGACATGGACAGGGACTATGGCTACACCTTC. Translating it yields CSVEDMDRDYGYTF.